This passage covers 17 T cell receptor beta chains from one sample sequenced in a study of vaccination and CD4 T cells after COVID-19. Antigens for these TCRs are unknown. Cultured CD4+ T-cell DNA underwent Oncomine TCR Beta short-read sequencing. TCRdb called the PCR reads again in MiXCR, with one record for every CDR3 protein. The sample includes tens of thousands of distinct CDR3 sequences, roughly 45% of them seen just once. The time point denotes: late sampling 161 to 241 days after vaccination in three convalescent patients. The treatment is: approximately 9-day PBMC culture with coronavirus spike peptide pools or control peptides (ViraFEST assay). Material: CD4+ T cells from blood, cultured in vitro, obtained about 7 months after SARS-CoV-2 vaccination. The receptors come from a human donor who had recovered from COVID-19.

The rearrangement uses TRBV6-1 and TRBJ2-1; 12 bases agree with TRBD2. The CDR3 sequence is 16 residues long. In germline, CDR1 is MNHNS, CDR2 SASEGT. The trim removed 5 bases at V and 7 bases at J, leaving 9 bases unmatched. CDR3 in amino acids: CASSLPTSGSRNEQFF. CDR3 nucleotides: TGTGCCAGCAGTCTACCGACTAGCGGGAGTAGGAATGAGCAGTTCTTC.

This clonotype was observed a handful of times. V and J are TRBV6-1 and TRBJ1-5; D remains ambiguous. V dropped 2 bases and J dropped 0 bases, with 11 bases sitting between them. The length of the CDR3 is 16 residues. Per germline, CDR1 MNHNS and CDR2 SASEGT. The CDR3 loop is CASSESTEYSNQPQHF. CDR3 in DNA: TGTGCCAGCAGTGAAAGCACAGAGTATAGCAATCAGCCCCAGCATTTT.

The gene calls are TRBV4-1 and TRBJ2-3, with 10 positions matching TRBD2. The germline gives CDR1 MGHRA, CDR2 YSYEKL. The CDR3 loop spans 17 amino acids. V lost 4 bases and J lost 2; bases outside the gene matches: 9. The CDR3 is CASSPAGGPPPTDTQYF. CDR3 coding DNA: TGCGCCAGCAGCCCAGCGGGAGGGCCCCCCCCCACAGATACGCAGTATTTT.

The chain has TRBV6-1 and TRBJ1-5, with unresolved D. This CDR3 is built from 13 residues. Per the germline V gene, CDR1 is MNHNS and CDR2 is SASEGT. Between the trimmed V and J ends, which lost 8 bases and 7 bases, there was a span of 15 bases. The DNA for the CDR3 is TGTGCCAGCGTCGGATCCACGGGACAGCCCCAGCATTTT. Residues: CASVGSTGQPQHF.

The rearrangement joins TRBV6-1 to TRBJ1-6; D gene ambiguous. V was trimmed by 6 bases and J by 0 bases, leaving 12 bases between them. This CDR3 comprises 16 residues. CDR1 and CDR2 from the germline V gene are MNHNS and SASEGT. The CDR3 bases are TGTGCCAGCAGCCGAGGGAGGAGCTCCTATAATTCACCCCTCCACTTT. Translated: CASSRGRSSYNSPLHF.

This clonotype came up a few times. This chain joins TRBV6-1 and TRBJ2-5, with D perhaps assigned TRBD1 or TRBD2 (7 bases each). Germline lookup yields CDR1 MNHNS and CDR2 SASEGT. The CDR3 is 17 amino acids. Trimming removed 7 bases from V and 4 bases from J, with 25 bases in between. The CDR3 nucleotides are TGTGCCAGCACGCGCCTTTCCGGTCAGGGGGAGGGAGAGACCCAGTACTTC. Translation: CASTRLSGQGEGETQYF.

The gene calls are TRBV28 and TRBJ1-5; D unclear. Trimming pared 7 bases from V and 0 bases from J, leaving 16 bases between. The CDR3 consists of 16 residues. The germline V gene encodes CDR1 MDHEN and CDR2 SYDVKM. CDR3 protein: CASIDLPGYSNQPQHF. In nucleotides, the CDR3 is TGTGCCAGCATAGACCTACCGGGTTATAGCAATCAGCCCCAGCATTTT.

The CDR3 DNA sequence: TGTGCCACGGGGGCCAGTTGGGCTGAAGCTTTCTTT. This codes for CATGASWAEAFF. The chain uses TRBV10-3 and TRBJ1-1, with a possible D match to TRBD1 (6 bases). The V gene lost 10 bases and the J gene lost 6 bases, with 15 bases spanning the gap. Germline V lookup: CDR1 ENHRY, CDR2 SYGVKD. The CDR3 length is 12 residues.

J is TRBJ1-1 and V is TRBV6-2 or TRBV6-3; D is undetermined. Trimming removed 7 bases from V and 1 base from J, with 10 bases in between. Germline CDR1 is MNHEY and CDR2 is SVGEGT. This CDR3 comprises 13 residues. Here the CDR3 reads CASTPDGNTEAFF. The CDR3 region has the DNA TGTGCCAGCACCCCGGACGGGAACACTGAAGCTTTCTTT.

This chain uses TRBV7-3 with TRBJ2-2; possible D gene TRBD2, 6 bases. The CDR3 is made up of 13 amino acids. Germline V gene data show CDR1 as SGHTA and CDR2 as FQGTGA. The germline V and J ends were trimmed by 2 bases and 6 bases, with 7 bases remaining between them. The CDR3 loop reads CASSLRGSGELFF. The CDR3, as DNA: TGTGCCAGCAGCTTACGGGGGTCCGGGGAGCTGTTTTTT. Supplemented by reference TRBV7-3 and TRBJ2-2, the full variable domain reads GAGVSQTPSNKVTEKGKYVELRCDPISGHTALYWYRQSLGQGPEFLIYFQGTGAADDSGLPNDRFFAVRPEGSVSTLKIQRTERGDSAVYLCASSLRGSGELFFGEGSRLTVL.

This clonotype ranks as medium-sized (0.01 to 0.1%). The V and J genes are TRBV12-3 or TRBV12-4 and TRBJ1-1; D unresolved. The CDR3 totals 13 residues. V was pared by 6 bases and J by 11 bases, with 19 bases between. CDR3 DNA sequence: TGTGCCAGCAGCTTCCTACAAGGAGGGAGGGCTTTCTTT. Its protein product is CASSFLQGGRAFF.

A few counts support this clonotype. The gene calls are TRBV20-1 and TRBJ2-5, with a tentative D call TRBD1 (6 bases). Per the germline V gene, CDR1 is DFQATT and CDR2 is SNEGSKA (reference sequence). V lost 6 bases and J lost 5, with 13 bases in between. The CDR3 consists of 12 residues. The CDR3 DNA reads as TGCAGTGCAAGGCCAGGGGCCGAGACCCAGTACTTC. This translates into CSARPGAETQYF.

This clonotype came up a few times. The J gene is TRBJ2-3, the V gene TRBV7-2; TRBD1 is a possible D gene (5 bases). Germline-derived CDR1 and CDR2 are SGHTA and FQGNSA. The CDR3 is 13 residues long. V was cut by 1 base and J by 6 bases, with 8 bases left in between. CDR3 in amino acids: CASSLDRLDTQYF. In DNA form, the CDR3 reads TGTGCCAGCAGCTTAGACAGGCTTGATACGCAGTATTTT.

This clonotype was seen a handful of times. The chain combines TRBV10-3 with TRBJ1-6; TRBD1 matches 8 bases. The ends lost 6 bases at V and 10 bases at J; junction bases unmatched: 11. Germline assignment: CDR1 ENHRY and CDR2 SYGVKD. CDR3 length: 15 amino acids. CDR3 amino acids: CAIREIDRGKSPLHF. CDR3 nucleotide sequence: TGTGCCATCAGGGAGATTGACAGGGGTAAATCACCCCTCCACTTT.

V is TRBV7-8 and J is TRBJ2-6, with D possibly called TRBD1 or TRBD2 (5 bases each). CDR1 and CDR2 (germline): SGHVS, FQNEAQ. Trimming took 5 bases from V and 0 from J, leaving 17 bases between them. The length of the CDR3 is 18 residues. The chain's CDR3 is CASSVPGLDFSGANVLTF. The CDR3 DNA is TGTGCCAGCAGCGTCCCGGGGCTGGATTTCTCTGGGGCCAACGTCCTGACTTTC.

This clonotype has just a few counts. This sequence joins TRBV6-1 and TRBJ1-5; 10 bases agree with TRBD1. The CDR3 runs to 14 residues. J was trimmed by 4 bases and V by 6 bases; bases with no gene match: 3. Looked up from germline, CDR1 is MNHNS and CDR2 is SASEGT. As DNA, the CDR3 is TGTGCCAGCAGGGGGACAGGGGCAAATCAGCCCCAGCATTTT. It specifies CASRGTGANQPQHF.

This clonotype was observed a handful of times. The gene calls are TRBV20-1 and TRBJ2-3; TRBD1 matches 7 bases. J lost 0 bases, V lost 2 bases, and 5 bases had no gene match. The CDR3 has 15 amino acids. Germline-derived CDR1 and CDR2 are DFQATT and SNEGSKA (reference sequence). The CDR3 is CSARRGQTSTDTQYF. CDR3 coding DNA: TGCAGTGCTAGAAGGGGACAGACTAGCACAGATACGCAGTATTTT.